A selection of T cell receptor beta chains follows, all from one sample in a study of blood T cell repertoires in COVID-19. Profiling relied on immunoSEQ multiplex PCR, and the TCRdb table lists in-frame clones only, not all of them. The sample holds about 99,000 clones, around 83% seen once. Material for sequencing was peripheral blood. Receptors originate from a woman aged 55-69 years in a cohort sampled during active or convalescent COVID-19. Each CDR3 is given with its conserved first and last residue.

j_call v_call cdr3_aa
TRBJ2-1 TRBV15 CATSSTPGNEQFF
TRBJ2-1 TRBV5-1 CASSLDPTYNEQFF
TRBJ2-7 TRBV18 CASSPPQGTEQYF
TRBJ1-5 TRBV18 CASSRGGAGINQPQHF
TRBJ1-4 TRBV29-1 CSVGTGGAEKLFF
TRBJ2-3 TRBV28 CASIIGDNTDTQYF
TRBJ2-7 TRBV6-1 CASSEGRTQGGLYEQYF
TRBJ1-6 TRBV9 CASSVTGRENSPLHF
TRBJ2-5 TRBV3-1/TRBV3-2 CASSQVGGAMKTQYF
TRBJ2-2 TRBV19 CASSTGVSGGTPPGELFF
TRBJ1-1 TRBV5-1 CASSPREGANTEAFF
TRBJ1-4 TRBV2 CASRSRGGSEKLFF
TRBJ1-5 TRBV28 CASSTIQGTVPNQPQHF
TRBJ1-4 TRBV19 CASSTPAGRPQNEKLFF
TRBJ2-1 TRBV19 CASSLTGLDEQFF
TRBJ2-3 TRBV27 CASSLQGKAQYF
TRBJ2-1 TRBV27 CASSLGLATYNEQFF
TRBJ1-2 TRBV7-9 CASSGQGRFNYGYTF
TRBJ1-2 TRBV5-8 CASSLRGREYYGYTF
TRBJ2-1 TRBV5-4 CASSVRGSSYNEQFF
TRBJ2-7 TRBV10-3 CAISRTELSSYEQYF
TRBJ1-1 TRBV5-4 CASSPSGLSAEAFF
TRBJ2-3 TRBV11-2 CASSSPSGRRDSLPDTQYF
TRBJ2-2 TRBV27 CASAYSSGELFF
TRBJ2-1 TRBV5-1 CASSLNYRGEQFF
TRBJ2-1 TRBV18 CASSLRTSSSYNEQFF
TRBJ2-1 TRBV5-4 CASSFGSSYNEQFF
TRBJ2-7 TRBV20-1 CSARPGGEQYF
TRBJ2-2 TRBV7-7 CASSLGGGSTGELFF
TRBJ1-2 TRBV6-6 CASSYYEDGYTF
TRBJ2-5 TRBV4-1 CASSRLATETQYF
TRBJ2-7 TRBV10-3 CAISESRASYEQYF
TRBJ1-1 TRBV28 CASALRGSTEAFF
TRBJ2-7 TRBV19 CASSEPGGLRGYEQYF
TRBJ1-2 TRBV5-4 CASSLDRVYGYTF
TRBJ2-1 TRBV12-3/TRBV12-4 CASSLVSNEQFF
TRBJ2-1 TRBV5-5 CASSTRTSAHTDNEQFF
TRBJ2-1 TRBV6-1 CASSEIGTSSYNEQFF
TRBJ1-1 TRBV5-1 CASSSWTGNTEAFF
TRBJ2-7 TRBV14 CASSQGGQGTYEQYF
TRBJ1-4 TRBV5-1 CASGQGSGEKLFF
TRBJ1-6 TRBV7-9 CASSLGTKASPLHF
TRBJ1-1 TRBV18 CASSLYALPGDTEAFF
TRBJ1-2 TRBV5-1 CASRFTGDNYGYTF
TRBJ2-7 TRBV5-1 CASSNGLYEQYF